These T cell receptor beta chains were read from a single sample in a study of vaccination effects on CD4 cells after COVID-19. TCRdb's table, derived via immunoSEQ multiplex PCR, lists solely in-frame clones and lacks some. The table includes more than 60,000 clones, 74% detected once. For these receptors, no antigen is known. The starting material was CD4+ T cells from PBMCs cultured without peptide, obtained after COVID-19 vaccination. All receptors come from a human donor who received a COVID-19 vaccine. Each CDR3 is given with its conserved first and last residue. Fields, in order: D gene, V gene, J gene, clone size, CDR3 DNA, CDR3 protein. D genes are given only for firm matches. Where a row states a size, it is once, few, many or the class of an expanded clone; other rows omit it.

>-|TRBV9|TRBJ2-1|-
TGTGCCAGCAGCGTAGTATCGGGTGGTGGGCAGTTCTTC
CASSVVSGGGQFF
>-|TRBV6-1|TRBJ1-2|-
TGTGCCAGCAGTGAAGGCCTTTCTTGGGGTGGCTACACCTTC
CASSEGLSWGGYTF
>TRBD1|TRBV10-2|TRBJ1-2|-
TGCGCCAGCAGTGGGGACAGGTTTAATGGCTACACCTTC
CASSGDRFNGYTF
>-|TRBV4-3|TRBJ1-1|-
TGCGCCAGCAGCCAAGCGGACAGAATGAACACTGAAGCTTTCTTT
CASSQADRMNTEAFF
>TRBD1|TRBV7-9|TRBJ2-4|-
TGTGCCAGCAGCTTAAGGGCAGGGGGCGAAACCAAAAACATTCAGTACTTC
CASSLRAGGETKNIQYF
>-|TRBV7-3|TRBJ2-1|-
TGTGCCAGCAGGGCATCGGCATACAATGAGCAGTTCTTC
CASRASAYNEQFF
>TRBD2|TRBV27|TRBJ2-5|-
TGTGCCAGCAGTTTAGGTCCTGGACTAGCGGGGGGGGAAACCCAGTACTTC
CASSLGPGLAGGETQYF
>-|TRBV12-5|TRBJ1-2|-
TGTGCTAGTGGTTTGGTATTCGATATAGGGGAACGCGGCTACACCTTC
CASGLVFDIGERGYTF
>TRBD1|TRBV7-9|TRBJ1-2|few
TGTGCCAGCAGCTATGGCCGGGACAGGGGAGATGGCTACACCTTC
CASSYGRDRGDGYTF
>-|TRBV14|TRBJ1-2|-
TGTGCCAGCAGCCAAGATGCATGGGCGGGGCACGGCTATGGCTACACCTTC
CASSQDAWAGHGYGYTF
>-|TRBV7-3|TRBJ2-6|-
TGTGCCAGCAGCTTATCAGGGACCGGGGCCAACGTCCTGACTTTC
CASSLSGTGANVLTF
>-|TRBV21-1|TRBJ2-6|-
TGTGCCAGCAGCACCCCCGTTTTCCCCAGGAACTCTGGGGCCAACGTCCTGACTTTC
CASSTPVFPRNSGANVLTF
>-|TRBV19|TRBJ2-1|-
TGTGCCAGTAGTTCCCGGGGCGGTGAGCAGTTCTTC
CASSSRGGEQFF
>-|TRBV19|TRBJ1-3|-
TGTGCCAGTAGTCCCGGGACAATAGGAAACACCATATATTTT
CASSPGTIGNTIYF
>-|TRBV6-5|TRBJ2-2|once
TGTGCCAGTGCAAACCACAGAGCCGGGGAGCTGTTTTTT
CASANHRAGELFF
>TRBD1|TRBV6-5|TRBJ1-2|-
TGTGCCAGCAGCTCAGGGGGCTTAGACTATGGCTACACCTTC
CASSSGGLDYGYTF
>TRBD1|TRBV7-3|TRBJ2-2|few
TGTGCCAGCAGCTTAGGCGTGACAGGGAAGACCGGGGAGCTGTTTTTT
CASSLGVTGKTGELFF
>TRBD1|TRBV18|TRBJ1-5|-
TGTGCCAGCTCACCACAGGGGGCGTCGGATCAGCCCCAGCATTTT
CASSPQGASDQPQHF
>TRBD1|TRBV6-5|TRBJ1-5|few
TGTGCCAGCAGATCCACAGGGGGCCGCAATCAGCCCCAGCATTTT
CASRSTGGRNQPQHF
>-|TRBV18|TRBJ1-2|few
TGTGCCAGCTCACCCCGTTTAACCGACTACTATGGCTACACCTTC
CASSPRLTDYYGYTF
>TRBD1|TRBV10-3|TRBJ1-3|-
TGTGCCATCAGTGACCGGACAGGGGGAAACACCATATATTTT
CAISDRTGGNTIYF
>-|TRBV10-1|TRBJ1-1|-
TGCGCCAGCAGAGGAACGGGGGACACTGAAGCTTTCTTT
CASRGTGDTEAFF
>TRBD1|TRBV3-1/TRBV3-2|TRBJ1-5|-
TGTGCCAGCAGCCAGGGACAGGGGCGTTTTAATCAGCCCCAGCATTTT
CASSQGQGRFNQPQHF
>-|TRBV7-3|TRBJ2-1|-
TGTGCCAGCAGCTTATCTTTATACAATGAGCAGTTCTTC
CASSLSLYNEQFF
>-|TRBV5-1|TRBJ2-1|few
TGCGCCAGCAGCTTGGTGGCAGTCTCCTACAATGAGCAGTTCTTC
CASSLVAVSYNEQFF
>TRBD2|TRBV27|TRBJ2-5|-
TGTGCCAGCAGGGCCTCACTAGCGGGATACCAAGAGACCCAGTACTTC
CASRASLAGYQETQYF
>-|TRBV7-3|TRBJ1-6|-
TGTGCCAGCAGCGTTGGGCAGGCAGGGTCGAGTTCACCCCTCCACTTT
CASSVGQAGSSSPLHF
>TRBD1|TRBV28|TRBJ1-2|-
TGTGCCAGCAGTACCCACCCCACAGGGGTCTATGGCTACACCTTC
CASSTHPTGVYGYTF
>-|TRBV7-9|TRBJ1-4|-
TGTGCCAGCAGCTTTTCTTTAAGCGCAACTAATGAAAAACTGTTTTTT
CASSFSLSATNEKLFF
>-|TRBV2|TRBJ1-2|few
TGTGCCAGCACCGTAGGCAGCTATGGCTACACCTTC
CASTVGSYGYTF
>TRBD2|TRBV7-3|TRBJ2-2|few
TGTGCCAGCAGTCTAGCGGGGGGGCCGACCGGGGAGCTGTTTTTT
CASSLAGGPTGELFF
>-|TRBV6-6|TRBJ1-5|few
TGTGCCAGCAGTTGGGTGGGACGAGATCAGCCCCAGCATTTT
CASSWVGRDQPQHF
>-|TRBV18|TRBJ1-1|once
TGTGCCAGCTCACCAGACCCCAGGGGCACTGAAGCTTTCTTT
CASSPDPRGTEAFF
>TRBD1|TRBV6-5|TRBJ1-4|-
TGTGCCAGCAGCGGGGACAGTGAAAAACTGTTTTTT
CASSGDSEKLFF
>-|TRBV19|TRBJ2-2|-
TGTGCCAGTAGTATCTGGCGCGCCTCGAACACCGGGGAGCTGTTTTTT
CASSIWRASNTGELFF
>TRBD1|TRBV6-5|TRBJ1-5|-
TGTGCCAGCAGTTACTCGAGGGGGCCCAATCAGCCCCAGCATTTT
CASSYSRGPNQPQHF
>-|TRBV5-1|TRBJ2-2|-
TGCGCCAGCAGCTTGGTTCCGGGCGCGAACACCGGGGAGCTGTTTTTT
CASSLVPGANTGELFF
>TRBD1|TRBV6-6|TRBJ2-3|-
TGTGCCAGCAGCCGCCCGGGACAGGGCACAGATACGCAGTATTTT
CASSRPGQGTDTQYF
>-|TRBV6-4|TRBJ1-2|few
TGTGCCAGCAGTCCTGAACGGGGAGGCTATGGCTACACCTTC
CASSPERGGYGYTF
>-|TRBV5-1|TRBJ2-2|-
TGCGCCAGCAGCTTGGTATGGGGTACTAACACCGGGGAGCTGTTTTTT
CASSLVWGTNTGELFF
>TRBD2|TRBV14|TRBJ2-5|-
TGTGCCAGCAGCCAACCGACGGGGGGACGCCAGGAGACCCAGTACTTC
CASSQPTGGRQETQYF